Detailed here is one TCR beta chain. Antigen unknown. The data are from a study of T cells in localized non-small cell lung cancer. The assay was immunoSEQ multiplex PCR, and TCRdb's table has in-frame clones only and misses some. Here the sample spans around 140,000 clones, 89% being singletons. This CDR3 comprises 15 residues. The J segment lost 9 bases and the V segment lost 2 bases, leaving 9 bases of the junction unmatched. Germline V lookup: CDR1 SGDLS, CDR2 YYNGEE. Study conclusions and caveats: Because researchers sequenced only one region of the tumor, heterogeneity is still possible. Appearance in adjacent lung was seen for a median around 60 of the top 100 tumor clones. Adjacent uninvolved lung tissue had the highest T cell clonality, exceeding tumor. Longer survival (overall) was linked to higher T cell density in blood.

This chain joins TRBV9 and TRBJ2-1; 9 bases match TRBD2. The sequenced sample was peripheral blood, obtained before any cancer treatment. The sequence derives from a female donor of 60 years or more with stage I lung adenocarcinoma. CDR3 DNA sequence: TGTGCCAGCAGCGTTGGGCCAGCGGGAGGATTTGAGCAGTTCTTC. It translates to CASSVGPAGGFEQFF.